Listed below are T cell receptor beta chains from one sample, sequenced in a study of shared clonotypes between healthy human individuals. Clones were sequenced by immunoSEQ multiplex PCR, and TCRdb holds only the in-frame ones, with some missing. Here the sample spans roughly 2 million clones, 90% to 96% being singletons. Sample: naive CD4+ T cells sorted from blood. The receptors here all came from a man between 18 and 29 years old in good health. Each CDR3 is given with its conserved first and last residue. The D gene is left open where the match is weak. Size is omitted from some rows. Given values are once, few, many or a class for expanded clones.

j_call v_call d_call clone_size cdr3_nt cdr3_aa
TRBJ1-1 TRBV27 - - TGTGCCAGCAGTCTAAGGGGGGGGACTGAAGCTTTCTTT CASSLRGGTEAFF
TRBJ2-7 TRBV28 TRBD1 - TGTGCCAGCGGCCTGGGACAGGGGGGATCCGAGCAGTACTTC CASGLGQGGSEQYF
TRBJ2-7 TRBV7-9 TRBD2 - TGTGCCAGCAGCCTAGCGGGAGGCTACGAGCAGTACTTC CASSLAGGYEQYF
TRBJ1-1 TRBV7-3 - - TGTGCCAGCAGCATCTCCACGAACACTGAAGCTTTCTTT CASSISTNTEAFF
TRBJ2-1 TRBV30 - - TGTGCCTGGAGCGATCAATCAGGGGCCGGTGAGCAGTTCTTC CAWSDQSGAGEQFF
TRBJ1-2 TRBV18 TRBD1 once TGTGCCAGCTCAACCGCGGGACAGTTCTATGGCTACACCTTC CASSTAGQFYGYTF
TRBJ1-4 TRBV7-8 - - TGTGCCAGCAGCTTAGCGGGTTCTCAGGGAGCTAATGAAAAACTGTTTTTT CASSLAGSQGANEKLFF
TRBJ2-1 TRBV5-1 - once TGCGCCAGCAGCTTCTCCATCGACACAGCCTACAATGAGCAGTTCTTC CASSFSIDTAYNEQFF
TRBJ2-7 TRBV4-3 - - TGCGCCAGCAGCCAAGGGAACGGGAACCCACCCTACGAGCAGTACTTC CASSQGNGNPPYEQYF
TRBJ1-1 TRBV7-9 - once TGTGCCAGCAGCTTAATTATCCGGGTGAACACTGAAGCTTTCTTT CASSLIIRVNTEAFF
TRBJ1-1 TRBV29-1 TRBD1 - TGCAGCGCCGCCCCCGGGACAGGGGTTAGGGACACTGAAGCTTTCTTT CSAAPGTGVRDTEAFF
TRBJ2-3 TRBV10-1 TRBD2 once TGCGCCAGCAGTGACGGGAGGAGCACAGATACGCAGTATTTT CASSDGRSTDTQYF
TRBJ1-3 TRBV21-1 - - - CASSKGWASGNTIYF
TRBJ2-1 TRBV2 - - TGTGCCAGCGGCAAGCAGGGCAGCCCTAACAATGAGCAGTTCTTC CASGKQGSPNNEQFF
TRBJ2-3 TRBV7-2 - - TGTGCCAGCAGCCCTAACACAGATACGCAGTATTTT CASSPNTDTQYF
TRBJ2-7 TRBV27 - - TGTGCCAGCAGTTTCGGCTACGAGCAGTACTTC CASSFGYEQYF
TRBJ2-5 TRBV30 - few TGTGCCTGGAGTGTCGGGGAGACCCAGTACTTC CAWSVGETQYF
TRBJ2-2 TRBV25-1 - - TGTGCCAGCAGTGAGGGAAGGAACACCGGGGAGCTGTTTTTT CASSEGRNTGELFF
TRBJ2-7 TRBV5-3 - - TGTGCCAGAAGCTTGGTTGGGGGCTCCTACGAGCAGTACTTC CARSLVGGSYEQYF
TRBJ2-7 TRBV6-1 TRBD1 - TGTGCCAGCAGTGCTAGGACAGGAGCTCTCTACGAGCAGTACTTC CASSARTGALYEQYF
TRBJ2-1 TRBV2 TRBD1 - TGTGCCAGCAGTGGGGGACAGGGCTACAATGAGCAGTTCTTC CASSGGQGYNEQFF
TRBJ2-5 TRBV29-1 - - TGCAGCGTTGTAGTGGCAGGTCGGGCGAGAAAAGAGACCCAGTACTTC CSVVVAGRARKETQYF
TRBJ2-5 TRBV5-4 TRBD2 - TGTGCCAGCAGCTTGGAGGGTGTTTGGGGGGGTCTACAAGAGACCCAGTACTTC CASSLEGVWGGLQETQYF
TRBJ1-2 TRBV30 - - TGTGCCTGGAGCCCAGAGATAAATGGCTACACCTTC CAWSPEINGYTF
TRBJ1-6 TRBV5-6 - - TGTGCCAGCAGCTTACGGAGTGATTCACCCCTCCACTTT CASSLRSDSPLHF
TRBJ2-7 TRBV6-1 TRBD1 - TGTGCCAGCAAGGGGGCAGGGGACTCCTACGAGCAGTACTTC CASKGAGDSYEQYF
TRBJ1-5 TRBV10-3 TRBD1 - TGTGCCATCAGTCCGACAGGGGCCCCCAATCAGCCCCAGCATTTT CAISPTGAPNQPQHF
TRBJ2-3 TRBV4-1 - - TGCGCCAGCAGCCCGGCTGGGGTTCGCACAGATACGCAGTATTTT CASSPAGVRTDTQYF
TRBJ2-5 TRBV7-7 TRBD1 once TGTGCTAGCAGCTTGGGTGACAGGGGGGGAGAGACCCAGTACTTC CASSLGDRGGETQYF
TRBJ1-4 TRBV5-1 - once TGCGCCAGCAGCTTGGGGGTAACTAATGAAAAACTGTTTTTT CASSLGVTNEKLFF
TRBJ2-2 TRBV10-3 - - TGTGCCATCAGTGAGTCGCCGGCGAACACCGGGGAGCTGTTTTTT CAISESPANTGELFF
TRBJ1-1 TRBV5-1 - - TGCGCCAGCAGCTTGGGCTTAAAGAACACTGAAGCTTTCTTT CASSLGLKNTEAFF
TRBJ2-5 TRBV9 TRBD2 - TGTGCCAGCAGCGTCGGACTAGCGGGGGAGACCCAGTACTTC CASSVGLAGETQYF
TRBJ2-7 TRBV5-1 - once TGCGCCAGCAGCTCCATTCCCTCCGGCGTTGCCTACGAGCAGTACTTC CASSSIPSGVAYEQYF
TRBJ1-3 TRBV13 TRBD1 - TGTGCCAGCAGCTTAAAGACAGGGGAAGGAAACACCATATATTTT CASSLKTGEGNTIYF
TRBJ2-7 TRBV18 - - TGTGCCAGCTCACTGGGGAACTCCTACGAGCAGTACTTC CASSLGNSYEQYF
TRBJ2-3 TRBV5-1 - - TGCGCCAGCAGCTTGTGGCAGTACACAGATACGCAGTATTTT CASSLWQYTDTQYF
TRBJ2-2 TRBV5-1 TRBD2 - TGCGCCAGCAGCTTGAAACTTAGCGGGGGCGGGGAGCTGTTTTTT CASSLKLSGGGELFF
TRBJ2-3 TRBV5-4 TRBD1 - TGTGCCAGCAGCTATTTGGGACAGATTAGCACAGATACGCAGTATTTT CASSYLGQISTDTQYF
TRBJ2-4 TRBV30 TRBD2 - TGTGCCGTAACTAGCGGCCTAGCCAAAAACATTCAGTACTTC CAVTSGLAKNIQYF
TRBJ2-5 TRBV28 TRBD2 - TGTGCCAGCAGTTCCCCGGGACTAGCGGGAGAAGAGACCCAGTACTTC CASSSPGLAGEETQYF
TRBJ2-2 TRBV28 - - TGTGCCAGCAGACCTACGGGGCAGAACACCGGGGAGCTGTTTTTT CASRPTGQNTGELFF
TRBJ2-7 TRBV7-2 - - TGTGCCAGCAACCGCGGGATCTCCTACGAGCAGTACTTC CASNRGISYEQYF
TRBJ2-5 TRBV29-1 - few TGCAGCGTTCGGCAGCAAGAGACCCAGTACTTC CSVRQQETQYF
TRBJ1-1 TRBV5-6 - - TGTGCCAGCAGTTCCCCTTCGGACACTGAAGCTTTCTTT CASSSPSDTEAFF
TRBJ2-7 TRBV12-5 TRBD1 - TGTGCTAGTGGTTTGACACAGGGGAGCTACGAGCAGTACTTC CASGLTQGSYEQYF
TRBJ2-1 TRBV2 - - TGTGCCACCGCAGTGGTGGGGTACAATGAGCAGTTCTTC CATAVVGYNEQFF
TRBJ2-5 TRBV28 TRBD2 - TGTGCCAGCAGCCTACTAGCGGAGACCCAGTACTTC CASSLLAETQYF
TRBJ2-2 TRBV5-1 - - TGCGCCAGCAGCTTTGGGGGGACAGATTCGTCCGGGGAGCTGTTTTTT CASSFGGTDSSGELFF
TRBJ1-2 TRBV4-2 - - TGTGCCAGCAGCCACGAGACGTCCTATGGCTACACCTTC CASSHETSYGYTF